This TCR beta chain is from a study of blood T cell repertoires in COVID-19. Germline V gene lookup returns CDR1 LNHDA and CDR2 SQIVND (reference sequence). The junction had 4 bases not matched to a gene; V was cut back by 7 bases and J by 2 bases. The CDR3 loop spans 14 amino acids. For this clone: Other DNA sequences in this sample translate to the same CDR3.

Method: immunoSEQ multiplex PCR; TCRdb's copy keeps in-frame clones and lacks some. Of about 210,000 clones listed, around 88% are singletons. The sequenced sample consisted of peripheral blood. This rearrangement joins TRBV19 to TRBJ2-2, with 7 bases fitting TRBD1. The origin of this receptor is a woman in her forties or fifties with acute or convalescent COVID-19. The CDR3 bases are TGTGCCAGTATAAACAGGGGTAACACCGGGGAGCTGTTTTTT. Protein product: CASINRGNTGELFF.